The 11 T cell receptor beta chains in this list originate from one sample, sequenced in a study of molecular identifiers for immune sequencing clone quantification. TCRdb independently ran MiXCR on the PCR reads; one entry per CDR3 protein. The sample yields around 460,000 distinct CDR3 sequences, 25% seen once. Material: naive CD8+ T cells from blood, with Jurkat cell RNA spiked in. Subset defined: FACS-sorted CD8+CD4-CCR7+CD45RA+ naive T cells. These receptors all come from a human donor in good health. Some libraries in this study had Jurkat cell RNA spiked in.

A note on this clonotype: Germline is not matched at one junction end, which may reflect a read error. The genes are TRBV4-2 and TRBJ2-7; 7 bases agree with TRBD1. This CDR3 is 13 amino acids long. Per the germline V gene, CDR1 is LGHNA and CDR2 is YNFKEQ. CDR3 coding DNA: TGTGCCCGCAGCCAAAAACAGGGGCACGCGCAGTACTTC. Translated, it gives CARSQKQGHAQYF.

There are many counts of this clonotype. This chain uses TRBV12-3 or TRBV12-4 with TRBJ1-2, with unresolved D. V was shortened by 2 bases and J by 8 bases, with 12 bases between the two germline ends. This CDR3 has 13 amino acids. The CDR3 DNA is TGTGCCAGCAGTTTAACGTCGGCGTTCGGCTACACCTTC. This gives the protein CASSLTSAFGYTF.

This clonotype came up a few times. The chain employs TRBV7-9 and TRBJ2-7, with D tentatively TRBD2 (6 bases). In germline, CDR1 is SEHNR, CDR2 FQNEAQ (reference sequence). V shed 3 bases and J shed 2 bases, with 11 bases lying between them. The CDR3 contains 14 residues. CDR3 coding DNA: TGTGCCAGCAGCTTCGCGGGACGCCCCTACGAGCAGTACTTC. This encodes CASSFAGRPYEQYF.

For this clonotype: Just one base apart from a much larger clone, this may be a read error. The chain carries TRBV5-1 and TRBJ2-3; the D is unclear. The CDR3 consists of 14 residues. The germline V gene encodes CDR1 SGHRS and CDR2 YFSETQ. V was clipped by 4 bases and J by 1 base, with 10 bases between them. The CDR3 sequence: CASSVGFGTDTQYF. CDR3 DNA sequence: TGCGCCAGCAGCGTGGGGTTCGGCACAGATACGCAGTATTTT.

The table lists this clonotype with a few counts. The chain uses TRBV6-2 or TRBV6-3 and TRBJ1-1, with 7 bases matching TRBD1. The V gene end was trimmed by 6 bases and the J gene end by 0 bases; junction bases not matched to a gene: 10. The germline V gene encodes CDR1 MNHEY and CDR2 SVGEGT. The CDR3 is 16 residues long. The chain's CDR3 is CASRPGTVQMNTEAFF. CDR3 DNA: TGTGCCAGCAGGCCCGGGACAGTCCAAATGAACACTGAAGCTTTCTTT.

The chain uses TRBV15 and TRBJ1-5; D remains unclear. The V gene's germline CDR1 is LNHNV and CDR2 YYDKDF (reference sequence). CDR3 length: 18 residues. The germline V and J ends were trimmed by 3 bases and 0 bases, with 18 bases remaining between them. The CDR3 reads CATSSGRFPYDSNQPQHF. The CDR3 bases are TGTGCCACCAGCAGCGGGCGGTTTCCCTATGATAGCAATCAGCCCCAGCATTTT.

This clonotype was seen repeatedly, ten times or more. This sequence joins TRBV5-4 and TRBJ2-5; 7 bases are a match to TRBD1. This CDR3 is built from 14 residues. The V and J ends lost 4 bases and 0 bases, in that order; junction bases with no gene match: 3. Germline V lookup: CDR1 SGHNT, CDR2 YYREEE (reference sequence). The CDR3 nucleotides are TGTGCCAGCAGCCACGGGACAGACCAAGAGACCCAGTACTTC. Its translation: CASSHGTDQETQYF.

This chain links TRBV20-1 with TRBJ2-2, with D maybe TRBD1 (7 bases). The V end was cut by 0 bases, the J end by 5 bases, with 19 bases between. The CDR3 consists of 17 residues. Germline V gene sequence: CDR1 DFQATT, CDR2 SNEGSKA (reference sequence). The CDR3 loop reads CSARDTLAQGRTGELFF. The CDR3 DNA reads TGCAGTGCTAGAGATACCCTAGCACAGGGGAGGACCGGGGAGCTGTTTTTT.

At least ten counts were recorded for this clonotype. The chain couples TRBV2 to TRBJ2-7, with TRBD1 matching 7 bases. V lost 1 base, J lost 3 bases, and 9 bases stayed unmatched. From germline, CDR1 is SNHLY and CDR2 FYNNEI. The CDR3 spans 16 residues. CDR3 loop: CASSEEGPRDSYEQYF. The CDR3 DNA follows: TGTGCCAGCAGTGAAGAAGGTCCCCGGGACAGCTACGAGCAGTACTTC.

This clonotype was counted once. An end of the junction differs from the germline gene, which may be a read error. The rearrangement links TRBV28 to TRBJ2-7; weak D call: TRBD1 (5 bases). Looked up from germline, CDR1 is MDHEN and CDR2 is SYDVKM. CDR3 size: 14 residues. The CDR3 region is CAGSYGRGPYEQYF. CDR3 bases: TGTGCCGGCAGTTATGGTAGGGGCCCCTACGAGCAGTACTTC.

The rearrangement links TRBV7-9 to TRBJ2-1; a possible D gene is TRBD1 (5 bases). Per the germline V gene, CDR1 is SEHNR and CDR2 is FQNEAQ (reference sequence). The CDR3 runs 15 residues. Trimming stripped 5 bases from V and 2 bases from J, with 13 bases between. The CDR3 sequence is CASSRTDSAYNEQFF. CDR3 coding DNA: TGTGCCAGCAGCAGAACCGACAGTGCCTACAATGAGCAGTTCTTC.